The 20 T cell receptor beta chains below were found in one sample sequenced in a study of cytomegalovirus exposure and HLA in healthy donors (TCRdb year 2017). The protocol used for the library was the immunoSEQ multiplex PCR assay. A mixture of 60 forward primers for TCR Vbeta segments and 13 reverse primers for TCR Jbeta segments was used in the multiplex PCR. This is the immuneACCESS table as TCRdb keeps it, with only in-frame sequences that have V and J called. A part of the clones is gone; compared with another copy, unresolved V genes explain less than half, and the rest is unexplained. The sample table shows 95,000 to 110,000 clones, and 65% to 80% are seen once. Clones ranked in the top ten supply approximately 10% of the sample. Sequencing was performed on PBMCs. Source of these receptors: a woman younger than 30 in good health and CMV-seropositive.

This clone occurred a few times. V usage is TRBV2 and J usage is TRBJ2-1; TRBD2 matches 11 bases. The CDR3 is 16 residues long. Trimming removed 4 bases from V and 7 bases from J; junction bases left unmatched: 9. The germline V gene encodes CDR1 SNHLY and CDR2 FYNNEI. This CDR3 is CASSGASGGIGNEQFF. As DNA, the CDR3 is TGTGCCAGCAGTGGCGCTAGCGGGGGGATAGGGAATGAGCAGTTCTTC.

This sequence joins TRBV2 and TRBJ2-5; D call uncertain. This CDR3 comprises 12 residues. Per germline, CDR1 SNHLY and CDR2 FYNNEI. Between the trimmed V and J ends, which lost 3 bases and 5 bases, there was a span of 7 bases. The CDR3 is CASSDYWETQYF. CDR3 nucleotide sequence: TGTGCCAGCAGTGACTATTGGGAGACCCAGTACTTC.

The chain couples TRBV6-6 to TRBJ1-2; D may be TRBD1 (6 bases). The CDR3 spans 13 residues. V was shortened by 5 bases and J by 2 bases, with 9 bases between the two germline ends. In germline, CDR1 is MNHNY, CDR2 SVGAGI (reference sequence). CDR3 sequence (DNA): TGTGCCAGCAGTGAGGACAGAAACTATGGCTACACCTTC. Its protein is CASSEDRNYGYTF.

Concerning this clone: A junction end diverges from the germline sequence, so it may reflect a read error. CDR3: CASSPYLDTQYF. DNA of the CDR3: TGTGCTAGCAGCCCTTATTTGGATACGCAGTATTTT. The V and J genes are TRBV7-7 and TRBJ2-3; the D is unclear. Germline V gene sequence: CDR1 SSHAT, CDR2 FNYEAQ (reference sequence). CDR3 size: 12 residues.

The chain has TRBV4-2 and TRBJ2-3; TRBD1 agrees at 7 bases. CDR1 is LGHNA, CDR2 YNFKEQ, per germline. The CDR3 contains 14 residues. The V gene end was trimmed by 4 bases and the J gene end by 5 bases; junction bases not matched to a gene: 6. The DNA of the CDR3 is TGTGCCAGCAGCCCCGGATCAGGGGGAGATACGCAGTATTTT. Protein sequence: CASSPGSGGDTQYF.

The gene calls are TRBV4-2 and TRBJ2-4; possible D gene TRBD2, 5 bases. The length of the CDR3 is 17 residues. V lost 1 base to trimming and J lost 0 bases, with 13 bases between them. Germline-derived CDR1 and CDR2 are LGHNA and YNFKEQ. DNA of the CDR3: TGTGCCAGCAGCCAAGGTGAAGGGAGCGGAGCCAAAAACATTCAGTACTTC. Protein product: CASSQGEGSGAKNIQYF.

The chain couples TRBV5-1 to TRBJ1-4, with TRBD1 identical over 9 bases. The CDR3 is 16 amino acids. With V trimmed by 2 bases and J by 7 bases, 9 bases remained unmatched. From germline, CDR1 is SGHRS and CDR2 YFSETQ. The CDR3 DNA sequence: TGCGCCAGCAGCTTTGGGGCCGGGACAGGGAGTGAAAAACTGTTTTTT. Translation: CASSFGAGTGSEKLFF.

The chain uses TRBV25-1 and TRBJ2-5; 11 bases align to TRBD2. This CDR3 is built from 15 residues. Germline trimming cut 5 bases from V and 1 base from J; bases unmatched to any gene: 3. From germline, CDR1 is MGHDK and CDR2 SYGVNS. The CDR3 DNA is TGTGCCAGCAGTAAGACTAGCGGGGCCCAAGAGACCCAGTACTTC. It is translated as CASSKTSGAQETQYF.

V usage is TRBV7-6 and J usage is TRBJ1-1; 10 nucleotides align to TRBD1. The CDR3 loop spans 15 amino acids. Trimming removed 4 bases from V and 4 bases from J; junction bases left unmatched: 6. Germline lookup yields CDR1 SGHVS and CDR2 FNYEAQ. The DNA for the CDR3 is TGTGCCAGCAGCTCGAGACAGGGGGCGACCACTGAAGCTTTCTTT. Translation: CASSSRQGATTEAFF.

The chain has TRBV19 and TRBJ2-5; 11 bases line up with TRBD2. The trim removed 9 bases at V and 0 bases at J, leaving 3 bases unmatched. This CDR3 is built from 14 residues. Germline V gene sequence: CDR1 LNHDA, CDR2 SQIVND (reference sequence). DNA of the CDR3: TGTGCCAGGACTAGCGGGACTAACCAAGAGACCCAGTACTTC. Its translation: CARTSGTNQETQYF. Full variable domain (rest looked up from reference TRBV19 and TRBJ2-5): DGGITQSPKYLFRKEGQNVTLSCEQNLNHDAMYWYRQDPGQGLRLIYYSQIVNDFQKGDIAEGYSVSREKKESFPLTVTSAQKNPTAFYLCARTSGTNQETQYFGPGTRLLVL.

The chain links TRBV28 to TRBJ2-6; D is unclear. This CDR3 has 16 amino acids. V was trimmed by 0 bases and J by 0 bases, leaving 6 bases between them. Germline CDR1 MDHEN, CDR2 SYDVKM. This chain's CDR3 is CASSLWTPSGANVLTF. CDR3 in DNA: TGTGCCAGCAGTTTATGGACTCCCTCTGGGGCCAACGTCCTGACTTTC.

This chain connects TRBV28 to TRBJ2-7; D ambiguous. Germline V gives CDR1 MDHEN, CDR2 SYDVKM. This CDR3 contains 11 residues. Trimming left V 6 bases short and J 3 bases short, with 6 bases between. The CDR3 spells CASSPLYEQYF. The DNA of the CDR3 is TGTGCCAGCAGCCCCCTCTACGAGCAGTACTTC.

The chain has TRBV10-3 and TRBJ2-3, with TRBD2 matching over 12 bases. Trimming at V came to 10 bases and at J to 5 bases, leaving 10 bases not matched to a gene. Germline V gene data show CDR1 as ENHRY and CDR2 as SYGVKD. The CDR3 is made up of 15 amino acids. The DNA for the CDR3 is TGTGCCACCGCGCCGACTAGCGGGAGTGAAGATACGCAGTATTTT. Amino acid sequence: CATAPTSGSEDTQYF.

This clone was observed a few times. This rearrangement joins TRBV12-5 to TRBJ2-7; 10 bases are a match to TRBD2. CDR1 is LGHNT and CDR2 is FRNRAP in the germline V gene. V was pared by 11 bases and J by 2 bases, with 6 bases of the junction left unmatched. CDR3 length: 13 residues. CDR3 loop: CALVAGGPYEQYF. CDR3 bases: TGTGCTCTCGTAGCGGGGGGCCCCTACGAGCAGTACTTC.

The chain has TRBV5-1 and TRBJ1-1, with D unclear. From germline, CDR1 is SGHRS and CDR2 YFSETQ. With 0 bases removed from V and 0 bases from J, the gap between germline ends came to 6 bases. The CDR3 contains 14 residues. CDR3 loop: CASSLGPMNTEAFF. CDR3 nucleotides: TGCGCCAGCAGCTTGGGTCCTATGAACACTGAAGCTTTCTTT. The entire variable domain, with the rest obtained from reference TRBV5-1 and TRBJ1-1, is as follows: KAGVTQTPRYLIKTRGQQVTLSCSPISGHRSVSWYQQTPGQGLQFLFEYFSETQRNKGNFPGRFSGRQFSNSRSEMNVSTLELGDSALYLCASSLGPMNTEAFFGQGTRLTVV.

This clone was seen once. Mismatch with germline at one junction end may stem from a read error. V gene TRBV4-3 combines with J gene TRBJ1-2; the D is unclear. Germline assignment: CDR1 LGHNA and CDR2 YSLEER. The CDR3 loop spans 14 amino acids. CDR3 in amino acids: CASSQDVSPYDYTF. The DNA of the CDR3 is TGCGCCAGCAGCCAAGATGTGTCGCCCTATGACTACACCTTC.

The V gene is TRBV30, the J gene TRBJ2-7, with TRBD2 identical over 7 bases. The V segment lost 6 bases and the J segment 2 bases; nucleotides outside the gene matches: 10. This CDR3 comprises 14 residues. Germline CDR1 is GTSNPN and CDR2 is SVGIG (reference sequence). Here the CDR3 reads CACLGAGVAYEQYF. The CDR3 nucleotides are TGTGCCTGTCTCGGTGCGGGGGTAGCCTACGAGCAGTACTTC.

The chain uses TRBV7-3 and TRBJ1-2, with 7 bases lining up with TRBD1. Losses at the gene ends were 5 bases for V and 6 bases for J; bases not matched to a gene: 6. The CDR3 runs to 13 residues. Germline assignment: CDR1 SGHTA and CDR2 FQGTGA. CDR3 protein: CASSKTGNDGYTF. CDR3 bases: TGTGCCAGCAGCAAGACAGGGAACGATGGCTACACCTTC.

The chain links TRBV11-1 to TRBJ2-7, with TRBD1 matching over 7 bases. V was clipped by 5 bases and J by 12 bases; unmatched bases: 13. CDR3 length equals 13 residues. Germline V gene sequence: CDR1 SGHAT, CDR2 FQDESV (reference sequence). This chain's CDR3 is CASSTQKTGLLYF. In DNA form, the CDR3 reads TGTGCCAGCAGCACCCAAAAGACAGGGCTCCTGTACTTC.

This clone has just a few counts. The V call is TRBV29-1, the J call TRBJ2-3; D is ambiguous. Trimming took off 5 bases at V and 4 bases at J, with 16 bases between the two ends. Germline values: CDR1 SQVTM, CDR2 ANQGSEA. This CDR3 is 14 amino acids long. The CDR3 DNA is TGCAGCGTTTCCATGTACGAGGAATCAGATACGCAGTATTTT. Translating gives CSVSMYEESDTQYF.